These T cell receptor beta chains were read from a single sample in a study of blood T cell repertoires in COVID-19. This table comes from immunoSEQ multiplex PCR, and its TCRdb copy is limited to in-frame clones, with some not included. This repertoire shows approximately 70,000 clones, 79% found once; its top ten account for around 5.8%. Specimen: peripheral blood. The receptors here all came from a woman of 80 years or more with active or convalescent COVID-19. CDR3s include the opening cysteine and the closing phenylalanine or tryptophan. The D gene is left open where the match is weak. A clone size is listed for some rows: how often the clone was seen (once, few, many), or a class if it is expanded.

v_call: TRBV5-1
d_call: TRBD1
j_call: TRBJ1-1
clone_size: .
cdr3_nt: TGCGCCAGCAGCTCGCGACAGGGAGGCACTGAAGCTTTCTTT
cdr3_aa: CASSSRQGGTEAFF

v_call: TRBV3-1/TRBV3-2
d_call: .
j_call: TRBJ2-3
clone_size: .
cdr3_nt: TGTGCCAGCAGCCCCTCTCTTAGAACTAGAGATACGCAGTATTTT
cdr3_aa: CASSPSLRTRDTQYF

v_call: TRBV11-3
d_call: .
j_call: TRBJ2-1
clone_size: .
cdr3_nt: TGTGCCAGCAGCTTAGTTGGCCAAAGCGGGCAGTTCTTC
cdr3_aa: CASSLVGQSGQFF

v_call: TRBV7-9
d_call: .
j_call: TRBJ1-1
clone_size: .
cdr3_nt: TGTGCCAGCAGCTTAACTCCCCCCGAGAACACTGAAGCTTTCTTT
cdr3_aa: CASSLTPPENTEAFF

v_call: TRBV4-3
d_call: TRBD2
j_call: TRBJ2-5
clone_size: .
cdr3_nt: TGCGCCAGCAGCCCGGGAGCGACTAGCGGGGGGTTTGGGGAGACCCAGTACTTC
cdr3_aa: CASSPGATSGGFGETQYF

v_call: TRBV19
d_call: .
j_call: TRBJ1-1
clone_size: few
cdr3_nt: TGTGCCACCTCGTCTCTCGGGAGGAACACTGAAGCTTTCTTT
cdr3_aa: CATSSLGRNTEAFF

v_call: TRBV12-5
d_call: .
j_call: TRBJ2-7
clone_size: .
cdr3_nt: TGTGCTAGTGGGGAAGACAGGTGGGGCTACGAGCAGTACTTC
cdr3_aa: CASGEDRWGYEQYF

v_call: TRBV7-2
d_call: TRBD1
j_call: TRBJ2-2
clone_size: .
cdr3_nt: TGTGCCAAAGGACAGGGTAACACCGGGGAGCTGTTTTTT
cdr3_aa: CAKGQGNTGELFF

v_call: TRBV10-1
d_call: .
j_call: TRBJ1-1
clone_size: .
cdr3_nt: TGCGCCAGCAGTGAGTCGGGCAGGAAGACTGAAGCTTTCTTT
cdr3_aa: CASSESGRKTEAFF

v_call: TRBV29-1
d_call: TRBD1
j_call: TRBJ2-2
clone_size: .
cdr3_nt: TGCAGCGTTGAAGTCCACCAGGGGGCGGGCACCGGGGAGCTGTTTTTT
cdr3_aa: CSVEVHQGAGTGELFF

v_call: TRBV23-1
d_call: .
j_call: TRBJ1-1
clone_size: .
cdr3_nt: TGCGCCAGCAGTCAAGGTTATAGGGGCACTGAAGCTTTCTTT
cdr3_aa: CASSQGYRGTEAFF

v_call: TRBV6-1
d_call: .
j_call: TRBJ1-5
clone_size: .
cdr3_nt: TGTGCCAGCAGTGAATTGGTGGGAGGAAATCAGCCCCAGCATTTT
cdr3_aa: CASSELVGGNQPQHF